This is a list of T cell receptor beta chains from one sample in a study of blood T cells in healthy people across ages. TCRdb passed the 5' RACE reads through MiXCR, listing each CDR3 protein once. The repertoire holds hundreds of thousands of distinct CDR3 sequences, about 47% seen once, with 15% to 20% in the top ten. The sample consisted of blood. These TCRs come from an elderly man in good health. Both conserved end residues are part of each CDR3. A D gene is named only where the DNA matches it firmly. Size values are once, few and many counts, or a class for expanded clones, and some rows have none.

TGTGCCAGCAGTTCGACAGGGGTCTCCTATAATTCACCCCTCCACTTT | CASSSTGVSYNSPLHF | TRBJ1-6 | TRBD1 | TRBV12-3/TRBV12-4 | -
TGCAGCGTTGAAGAGGCCCCGGGACACGGGAGCACAGATACGCAGTATTTT | CSVEEAPGHGSTDTQYF | TRBJ2-3 | - | TRBV29-1 | -
TGTGCCACCAGCAGTGGACAGGCTAACTATGGCTACACCTTC | CATSSGQANYGYTF | TRBJ1-2 | TRBD1 | TRBV15 | few
TGTGCCAGCAGCTTAGAGGCTAGCGGGAGGGTTTCTGGGGCCAACGTCCTGACTTTC | CASSLEASGRVSGANVLTF | TRBJ2-6 | TRBD2 | TRBV7-8 | -
TGTGCCAGCAGTTTGGGTAGCGGGAGACCGTCCTACGAGCAGTACTTC | CASSLGSGRPSYEQYF | TRBJ2-7 | TRBD2 | TRBV27 | few
TGTGCCAGCAGCGGGGACAGAGTTGAAGAGACCCAGTTCTTC | CASSGDRVEETQFF | TRBJ2-1 | TRBD1 | TRBV5-4 | -
TGCAGTGCTCCTAGGGGGAACAATAGGCTAGCGGGAGCTGCCCAGTACTTC | CSAPRGNNRLAGAAQYF | TRBJ2-5 | TRBD2 | TRBV20-1 | -
TGCAGTGCTGGACACGGGAGGGATACGCAGTATTTT | CSAGHGRDTQYF | TRBJ2-3 | TRBD2 | TRBV20-1 | few
TGCGCCAGCAGCCGCGACAGGGGGCCATTGGGGACGCAGTATTTT | CASSRDRGPLGTQYF | TRBJ2-3 | TRBD1 | TRBV5-1 | few
TGTGCCAGCAGCTCAGGACTGATCGCGAACACCGGGGAGCTGTTTTTT | CASSSGLIANTGELFF | TRBJ2-2 | - | TRBV7-2 | -
TGTGCCAGCAGAGCCCAGGGAATCTATGAGCAGTACTTC | CASRAQGIYEQYF | TRBJ2-7 | - | TRBV6-5 | -
TGTGCCAGCAGTTTACTGGAGGGACAGAAGTACTTC | CASSLLEGQKYF | TRBJ2-5 | - | TRBV12-3/TRBV12-4 | few
TGCGCCAGCAGCGCCGTCTCCTACAATGAGCGGTTCTTC | CASSAVSYNERFF | TRBJ2-1 | - | TRBV5-1 | -
TGCGCCAGCAGTCGTCGCAGCCTCTATAGCAATCAGCCCCAGCATTTT | CASSRRSLYSNQPQHF | TRBJ1-5 | - | TRBV23-1 | -